Below, 5 T cell receptor beta chains from the same sample are listed, as sequenced in a study of T cell responses to AZD1222 COVID-19 vaccine. Profiled with immunoSEQ multiplex PCR; TCRdb holds only in-frame clones, not every one. The data contain 150,000 or so clones, around 93% of them singletons. Material: peripheral blood, obtained on day 0 of AZD1222 vaccination. Source of these receptors: an adult in good health.

The chain uses TRBV19 and TRBJ1-2; 11 nucleotides match TRBD1. With V trimmed by 5 bases and J by 3 bases, 5 bases remained unmatched. The CDR3 has 15 amino acids. CDR1 is LNHDA, CDR2 SQIVND, per germline (reference sequence). CDR3 residues: CASSSRTGGHYGYTF. The CDR3 DNA sequence: TGTGCCAGTAGTTCCAGGACAGGGGGCCACTATGGCTACACCTTC. The full variable domain, completed using reference TRBV19 and TRBJ1-2, is DGGITQSPKYLFRKEGQNVTLSCEQNLNHDAMYWYRQDPGQGLRLIYYSQIVNDFQKGDIAEGYSVSREKKESFPLTVTSAQKNPTAFYLCASSSRTGGHYGYTFGSGTRLTVV.

The V gene is TRBV6-5, the J gene TRBJ2-1, with D possibly matching TRBD2 (6 bases). With 1 base removed from V and 3 bases from J, the gap between germline ends came to 13 bases. CDR3 length equals 16 residues. The germline V gene has CDR1 MNHEY and CDR2 SVGAGI. The CDR3 is CASSYYLTGLYNEQFF. CDR3 in DNA: TGTGCCAGCAGTTACTACTTGACGGGACTCTACAATGAGCAGTTCTTC.

The chain recombines TRBV7-7 with TRBJ2-5; 9 bases match TRBD1. The CDR3 totals 14 residues. Germline V lookup: CDR1 SSHAT, CDR2 FNYEAQ (reference sequence). V trimming: 4 bases; J trimming: 4 bases; junction bases outside the gene matches: 4. CDR3 sequence reads: CASSSQQGAETQYF. CDR3 DNA: TGTGCCAGCAGCTCCCAACAGGGGGCAGAGACCCAGTACTTC.

This chain connects TRBV18 to TRBJ1-6, with 9 nucleotides matching TRBD1. The CDR3 is made up of 15 amino acids. Losses at the gene ends were 4 bases for V and 4 bases for J; bases not matched to a gene: 2. CDR1 is KGHSH and CDR2 is LQKENI in the germline V gene. CDR3 nucleotides: TGTGCCAGCTCACGGACAGGGGCGTATAATTCACCCCTCCACTTT. Its protein is CASSRTGAYNSPLHF. Full variable domain (rest looked up from reference TRBV18 and TRBJ1-6): NAGVMQNPRHLVRRRGQEARLRCSPMKGHSHVYWYRQLPEEGLKFMVYLQKENIIDESGMPKERFSAEFPKEGPSILRIQQVVRGDSAAYFCASSRTGAYNSPLHFGNGTRLTVT.

The V call is TRBV27, the J call TRBJ1-2; tentative D call: TRBD1 (6 bases). Germline CDR1 MNHEY, CDR2 SMNVEV (reference sequence). The V end lost 5 bases, the J end lost 8 bases, and 15 bases lay between the germline ends. The CDR3 sequence is 13 residues long. Here the CDR3 reads CASSQAGARGYTF. The CDR3 region has the DNA TGTGCCAGCAGTCAGGCAGGGGCGCGCGGCTACACCTTC.